This section outlines one T cell receptor beta chain sequence together with its context. One end of the junction varies from germline; a read error may be responsible. This sample is part of a study of tumor-infiltrating lymphocytes in primary liver carcinoma. RNA was extracted from whole blood without cell sorting, alongside germline DNA. This CDR3 region has 14 residues. CDR1 is SGHAT, CDR2 FQNNGV, per germline. The input was around 530 ng total RNA; TCR beta cDNA was made from it with a constant-region primer. Libraries for TCR beta were built through three nested multiplex PCR rounds, which together made up a slightly modified ARM-PCR procedure. A C-beta reverse primer was combined with TRBV1-TRBV30 forward primers in the first two PCR rounds, and each round had around 11 cycles. TCRdb independently ran MiXCR on the multiplex PCR reads; one entry per CDR3 protein. The sample shows some 190,000 distinct CDR3 sequences, approximately 60% of them seen only once.

The source is a man in his forties with primary liver carcinoma and hepatitis B virus infection. Source material: peripheral blood. The rearrangement uses TRBV11-2 and TRBJ2-7; D gene uncertain. This CDR3 is CASSLTDGVYEQYF. The CDR3 bases are TGTGCTAGTAGCTTAACCGACGGAGTCTACGAGCAGTATTTC. Full variable domain (outside the CDR3, taken from reference TRBV11-2 and TRBJ2-7): EAGVAQSPRYKIIEKRQSVAFWCNPISGHATLYWYQQILGQGPKLLIQFQNNGVVDDSQLPKDRFSAERLKGVDSTLKIQPAKLEDSAVYLCASSLTDGVYEQYFGPGTRLTVT.